These 17 T cell receptor beta chains were all obtained from the same sample, sequenced in a study of CD8 T cells in Susac syndrome. The RNA input was about 0.5 to 1 ug, and it was reverse transcribed with random hexamers. One entry per CDR3 protein, called by TCRdb with MiXCR from the immunoSEQ multiplex PCR reads. The table shows about 85,000 distinct CDR3 sequences, with 90% to 95% occurring only once. Sequencing used CD8+ T cells from PBMCs. Receptor source: a human donor in good health.

The chain recombines TRBV14 with TRBJ1-6, with D uncertain. The CDR3 contains 13 residues. V lost 1 base to trimming and J lost 9 bases, with 7 bases between them. CDR1 and CDR2 (germline): SGHDN, FVKESK. The CDR3 coding sequence is TGTGCCAGCAGCCAAGGCCCACTTTCACCCCTCCACTTT. Translating it yields CASSQGPLSPLHF.

This clonotype has a handful of counts. The rearrangement joins TRBV5-4 to TRBJ2-7, with unresolved D. In germline, CDR1 is SGHNT, CDR2 YYREEE (reference sequence). V lost 0 bases to trimming and J lost 5 bases, with 3 bases between them. This CDR3 region has 11 residues. The CDR3 DNA is TGTGCCAGCAGCTTGGGACACGAGCAGTACTTC. This encodes CASSLGHEQYF.

The chain carries TRBV7-2 and TRBJ2-5; 8 bases fit TRBD2. The CDR3 is 15 amino acids. The germline CDR1 and CDR2 sequences are SGHTA and FQGNSA. The V gene end was trimmed by 5 bases and the J gene end by 5 bases; junction bases not matched to a gene: 10. The CDR3 nucleotides are TGTGCCAGCAGCCCCAGCCCGGGGGGGCCGGAGACCCAGTACTTC. Translating gives CASSPSPGGPETQYF.

The chain links TRBV20-1 to TRBJ2-1; D gene ambiguous. Deletions cut 1 base from V and 3 bases from J, with 16 bases between. The CDR3 contains 16 residues. Germline CDR1 is DFQATT and CDR2 is SNEGSKA (reference sequence). The CDR3 DNA sequence: TGCAGTGCTAGAGGACGCGCTACCCATATCTACAATGAGCAGTTCTTC. Translating gives CSARGRATHIYNEQFF.

This clonotype occurred a few times. The chain employs TRBV12-3 or TRBV12-4 and TRBJ2-5; D tentatively reads TRBD1 or TRBD2 (6 bases each). V lost 6 bases and J lost 1, with 12 bases in between. The CDR3 spans 14 residues. CDR3 bases: TGTGCCAGCAGCCCCGGGGGCTCCCAAGAGACCCAGTACTTC. It is translated as CASSPGGSQETQYF.

The chain employs TRBV27 and TRBJ2-1; TRBD2 aligns across 9 bases. CDR3 length: 15 residues. CDR1 is MNHEY and CDR2 is SMNVEV in the germline V gene (reference sequence). V dropped 5 bases and J dropped 3; count of bases not matched to a gene: 5. The CDR3 reads CASSIVAGDYNEQFF. DNA for the CDR3: TGTGCCAGCAGTATCGTAGCGGGAGACTACAATGAGCAGTTCTTC.

This chain links TRBV11-2 with TRBJ2-7; perhaps TRBD2 as D (5 bases). The CDR3 length is 17 residues. The germline gives CDR1 SGHAT, CDR2 FQNNGV. V was shortened by 5 bases and J by 0 bases, with 20 bases between the two germline ends. CDR3 sequence reads: CASSLVSSGKHSYEQYV. CDR3 sequence (DNA): TGTGCCAGCAGCCTAGTGTCGTCGGGGAAGCACTCCTACGAGCAGTACGTC.

J is TRBJ1-2 and V is TRBV28, with D possibly TRBD1 on 6 matching bases. This CDR3 comprises 15 residues. The V and J ends lost 4 bases and 8 bases respectively, with 20 bases between them. Per germline, CDR1 MDHEN and CDR2 SYDVKM. The CDR3 region is CASSSVRGPFRGYTF. DNA for the CDR3: TGTGCCAGCAGTTCCGTCCGGGGGCCCTTTCGAGGCTACACCTTC.

The gene calls are TRBV5-4 and TRBJ2-1, with D hard to call. The CDR3 covers 13 residues. CDR1 is SGHNT, CDR2 YYREEE, per germline (reference sequence). V was pared by 5 bases and J by 4 bases, with 10 bases between. The CDR3 DNA sequence: TGTGCCAGCAGGACCGCACCTTACAATGAGCAGTTCTTC. Its translation: CASRTAPYNEQFF.

V and J are TRBV3-1 and TRBJ2-5; no reliable D call. Between the trimmed V and J ends, which lost 1 base and 2 bases, there was a span of 11 bases. Germline V gene lookup returns CDR1 LGHDT and CDR2 YNNKEL (reference sequence). The CDR3 consists of 15 residues. The CDR3 is CASSQVARRQETQYF. In DNA, the CDR3 is TGTGCCAGCAGCCAAGTTGCCAGACGACAAGAGACCCAGTACTTC.

The rearrangement joins TRBV12-5 to TRBJ2-3; TRBD1 agrees at 7 bases. Germline CDR1 LGHNT, CDR2 FRNRAP. With 6 bases clipped from V and 5 bases from J, the junction kept 8 bases outside the gene matches. This CDR3 region has 14 residues. CDR3 residues: CASGQTGVGDTQYF. The CDR3 DNA is TGTGCTAGTGGGCAAACAGGGGTAGGAGATACGCAGTATTTT.

V is TRBV4-1 and J is TRBJ2-2; D is ambiguous. CDR3 length: 13 residues. V was pared by 1 base and J by 5 bases, with 5 bases between. CDR1 MGHRA and CDR2 YSYEKL come from the germline V gene. As DNA, the CDR3 is TGCGCCAGCAGCCAAGGGCGGACCGGGGAGCTGTTTTTT. It yields the protein CASSQGRTGELFF.

The gene calls are TRBV12-3 or TRBV12-4 and TRBJ2-3; no reliable D call. The V and J ends lost 3 bases and 6 bases respectively, with 22 bases between them. The CDR3 extends over 17 amino acids. The DNA of the CDR3 is TGTGCCAGCAGTTTCCCCTCGCTTAATAGGCTGGACGATACGCAGTATTTT. It specifies CASSFPSLNRLDDTQYF.

This clonotype came up a few times. V usage is TRBV7-3 and J usage is TRBJ1-2; 10 nucleotides match TRBD1. This CDR3 has 14 amino acids. V was clipped by 5 bases and J by 4 bases; unmatched bases: 4. Germline CDR1 SGHTA, CDR2 FQGTGA. The CDR3 DNA reads as TGTGCCAGCAGCCGGGGACAGGGGAGCTATGGCTACACCTTC. It encodes CASSRGQGSYGYTF.

The CDR3 DNA follows: TGTGCCAGCAGACCTGGGACAGGCGGTAAATTTTATGGCTACACCTTC. This translates into CASRPGTGGKFYGYTF. The chain carries TRBV27 and TRBJ1-2; 8 nucleotides line up with TRBD1. Germline trimming cut 6 bases from V and 5 bases from J; bases unmatched to any gene: 14. The CDR3 spans 16 residues. Germline V lookup: CDR1 MNHEY, CDR2 SMNVEV (reference sequence).

V usage is TRBV15 and J usage is TRBJ2-3; possibly TRBD1 for D (6 bases). Trimming left V 3 bases short and J 2 bases short, with 12 bases between. The CDR3 length is 15 residues. The germline V gene has CDR1 LNHNV and CDR2 YYDKDF (reference sequence). This CDR3 is CATSSARGFTDTQYF. In DNA, the CDR3 is TGTGCCACCAGCAGTGCTAGGGGGTTCACAGATACGCAGTATTTT.

V usage is TRBV5-6 and J usage is TRBJ2-1; D possibly corresponds to TRBD1 (5 bases). The CDR3 is 12 amino acids. V was pared by 2 bases and J by 10 bases, with 10 bases between. Germline loops: CDR1 SGHDT, CDR2 YYEEEE. In nucleotides, the CDR3 is TGTGCCAGCAGCTTTTCGGACATAGAGCAGTTCTTC. This sequence encodes CASSFSDIEQFF.